This T cell receptor (beta chain) was sequenced during a study of cytotoxic CD8 clonotypes in ibrutinib-treated CLL (dated by TCRdb to the early 2020s). Regarding the study in general: The cohort had about a dozen relapsed/refractory and roughly 14 treatment-naive patients; approximately 17 were IGHV unmutated. Responses were partial in some 24 patients and complete in 2; after median approximately 69 months follow-up, roughly 15 stayed in remission and some twelve progressed. Samples at response were collected after a median of approximately twelve months of treatment, with a range of 6 to 36 months. Samples averaged approximately 240,000 productive templates and some 96,000 productive rearrangements. Of the approximately 87 people in the trial, 25 to 30 had longitudinal samples available. Cryopreserved peripheral blood mononuclear cells were obtained prior to treatment, at the time of response, and at either disease progression or sustained remission. All remission and progressive disease samples were collected while patients were still receiving ibrutinib.

For TCR beta library preparation, about 2 micrograms of genomic DNA were extracted from the cryopreserved PBMCs. Longitudinal blood samples from CLL patients on ibrutinib monotherapy were analyzed using high-throughput TCR beta sequencing. The patients were enrolled in a single-center, open-label phase 2 trial of ibrutinib monotherapy. Each clonotype received, on average, 10x coverage in deep resolution sequencing performed on a MiSeq, where the target depth lay between 1 in 1 million and 1 in 200,000 T cells. The immunoSEQ hsTCRB Kit was used to generate the TCR beta libraries. On the authors' methods: The data were analyzed with ImmunoSEQ Analyzer and ImmunoSEQ Data Assistant, and V, D and J gene assignments followed IMGT definitions. Clonality was computed as one minus normalized Shannon entropy of productive rearrangement frequencies, ranging from 0 to 1. Only overrepresented clonotypes making up at least 0.05% of the repertoire of each patient were included in the public clonotype analysis. About a dozen age-matched healthy donor repertoires from immuneACCESS served as clonality controls. TCRdb re-hosts the immuneACCESS table, in-frame sequences only. Its copies lack some clones; in the studies checked, an unresolved V gene accounts for under half of them, and the cause for the rest is not known. From that table come the V and J calls and clone size; the DNA was used to work out D and trimming. Within this sample are some 350,000 clones, with 67% of them counted one time only. The ten largest clonotypes hold 6.3% of the sample.

Via the germline V gene, CDR1 is SGHVS and CDR2 FQNEAQ. V loses 2 bases, J loses 3 bases, and the germline ends lie 13 bases apart. Its CDR3 holds 15 amino acids, cysteine through phenylalanine. Only CDR3 DNA is held: 45 bases, read in frame from base 1. In the case of this clone: Its specific antigen is unknown. Base qualities are missing; no much larger clone stands one base away.

Results the study describes overall, beyond this receptor: Public clonotypes were rare and either shrank or stayed stable during treatment, and the rise in clonality at ibrutinib response reflected expansion of private clonotypes. Sampling times were not matched between patients in sustained remission and patients whose disease was progressing, and lymph node repertoires were not examined. Baseline clonality exceeded that of age-matched healthy donors and correlated strongly with circulating CD8+ T-cell counts. Clonality increased at ibrutinib response, stayed stable in sustained remission, and fell back toward baseline at progression.

This clonotype originated in a human donor with chronic lymphocytic leukemia. Sequences were derived from PBMCs, sampled after 36 months of ibrutinib treatment. In this chain, TRBV7-8 is recombined with TRBJ1-2; a weak D assignment points to TRBD1 (5 bases agree). The encoded CDR3 is CASSLSGVRDYGYTF. The DNA is as follows: TGTGCCAGCAGCTTATCGGGGGTGAGGGACTATGGCTACACCTTC.